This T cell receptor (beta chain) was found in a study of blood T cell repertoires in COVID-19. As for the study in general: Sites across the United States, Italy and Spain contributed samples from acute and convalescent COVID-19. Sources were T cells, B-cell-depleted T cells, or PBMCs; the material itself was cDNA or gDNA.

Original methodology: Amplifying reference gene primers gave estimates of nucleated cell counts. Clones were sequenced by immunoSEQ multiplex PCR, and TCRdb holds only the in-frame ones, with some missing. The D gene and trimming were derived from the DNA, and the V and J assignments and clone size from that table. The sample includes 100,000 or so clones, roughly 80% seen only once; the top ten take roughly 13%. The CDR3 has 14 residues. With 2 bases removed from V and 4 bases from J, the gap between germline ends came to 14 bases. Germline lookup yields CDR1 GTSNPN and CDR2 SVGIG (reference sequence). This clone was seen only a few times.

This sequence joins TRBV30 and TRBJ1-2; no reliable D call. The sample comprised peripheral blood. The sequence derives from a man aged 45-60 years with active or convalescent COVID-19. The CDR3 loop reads CAWSRTVSGYGYTF. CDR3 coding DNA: TGTGCCTGGAGTAGAACAGTATCAGGCTATGGCTACACCTTC.